This TCR beta chain originates from a study of T cell responses to AZD1222 COVID-19 vaccine. General study results and limits: Researchers report vaccine-associated CD4 TCRs spanning spike, with dominance at 160-218 and 743-854. Increases in Spike-specific TCR breadth and depth were seen after two AZD1222 doses. Epitopes outside B.1.351 and B.1.1.7 mutated regions reportedly drew nearly half of spike TCRs.

Concerning this clone: Its antigen is not known. This CDR3 is also generated by other DNA sequences in the sample.

Libraries were prepared by immunoSEQ multiplex PCR; TCRdb keeps only in-frame clonotypes and omits some of them. The sample has about 98,000 clones, around 88% seen once. The CDR3 spans 14 residues. The germline gives CDR1 SGHDT, CDR2 YYEEEE. Trimming removed 4 bases from V and 7 bases from J; junction bases left unmatched: 3. The chain carries TRBV5-6 and TRBJ1-4; 11 nucleotides align to TRBD1. The clonotype originates from an adult in good health. Sample: peripheral blood, taken on day 0 of MenACWY control vaccination. DNA of the CDR3: TGTGCCAGCAGCCTGGGACAGGGGGGTGAAAAACTGTTTTTT. This gives the protein CASSLGQGGEKLFF.